This T cell receptor (beta chain) is from a study of PD-1 blockade in mismatch repair-deficient tumors. Study details: Enrolled about 2013-2016, patients had progressing, pretreated mismatch repair-deficient cancers of around 12 types.

The CDR3 consists of 13 residues. The repertoire was sequenced with immunoSEQ multiplex PCR; TCRdb's copy has only in-frame clones and lacks some. The table shows 55,000 to 85,000 clones, with roughly 80% occurring only once. All patients were mismatch repair deficient, assessed by either PCR or immunohistochemistry. The input for sequencing was peripheral blood, taken 2 weeks after starting pembrolizumab. The chain uses TRBV21-1 and TRBJ2-7. TRBV21-1 corresponds to a pseudogene. This clonotype was obtained from an adult with mismatch repair-deficient cancer. The CDR3 sequence is CALIEGGFHEQYF. CDR3 in DNA: TGTGCCCTCATCGAGGGGGGTTTCCACGAGCAGTACTTC.